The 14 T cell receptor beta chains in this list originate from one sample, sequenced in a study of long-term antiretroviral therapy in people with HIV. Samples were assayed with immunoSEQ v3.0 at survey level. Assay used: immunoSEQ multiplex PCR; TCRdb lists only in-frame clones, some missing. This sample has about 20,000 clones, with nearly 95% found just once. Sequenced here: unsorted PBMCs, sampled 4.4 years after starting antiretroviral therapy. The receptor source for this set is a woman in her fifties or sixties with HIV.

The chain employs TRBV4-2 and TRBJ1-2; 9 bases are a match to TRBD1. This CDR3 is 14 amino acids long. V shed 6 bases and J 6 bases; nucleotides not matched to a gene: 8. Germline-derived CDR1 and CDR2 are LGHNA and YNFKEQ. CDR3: CASSPRDRVDGYTF. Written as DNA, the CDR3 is TGTGCCAGCAGTCCCCGGGACAGGGTTGATGGCTACACCTTC.

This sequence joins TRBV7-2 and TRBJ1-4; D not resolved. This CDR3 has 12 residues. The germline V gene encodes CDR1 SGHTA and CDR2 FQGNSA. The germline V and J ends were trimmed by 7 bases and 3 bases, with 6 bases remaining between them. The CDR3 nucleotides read TGTGCCAGCACCTACTCTAATGAAAAACTGTTTTTT. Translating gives CASTYSNEKLFF. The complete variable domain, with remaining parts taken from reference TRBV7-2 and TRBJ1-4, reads GAGVSQSPSNKVTEKGKDVELRCDPISGHTALYWYRQSLGQGLEFLIYFQGNSAPDKSGLPSDRFSAERTGGSVSTLTIQRTQQEDSAVYLCASTYSNEKLFFGSGTQLSVL.

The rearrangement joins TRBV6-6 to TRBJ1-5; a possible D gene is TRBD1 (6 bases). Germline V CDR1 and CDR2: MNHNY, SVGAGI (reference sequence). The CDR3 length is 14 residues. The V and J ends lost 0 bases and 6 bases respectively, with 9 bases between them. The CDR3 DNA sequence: TGTGCCAGCAGTTACTCACAGGGCGGTCAGCCCCAGCATTTT. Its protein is CASSYSQGGQPQHF.

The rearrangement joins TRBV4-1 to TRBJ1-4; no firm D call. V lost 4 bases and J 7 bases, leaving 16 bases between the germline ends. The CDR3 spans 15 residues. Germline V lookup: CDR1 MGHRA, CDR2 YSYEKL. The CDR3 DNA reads TGCGCCAGCAGCCCTGACCGGGAAAAGAGTGAAAAACTGTTTTTT. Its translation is CASSPDREKSEKLFF.

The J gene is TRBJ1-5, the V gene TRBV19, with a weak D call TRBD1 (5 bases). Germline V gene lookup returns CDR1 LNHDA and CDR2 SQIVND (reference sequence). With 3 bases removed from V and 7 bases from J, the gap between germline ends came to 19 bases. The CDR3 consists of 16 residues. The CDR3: CASSIQGGGPWQPQHF. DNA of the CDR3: TGTGCCAGTAGTATCCAGGGAGGTGGCCCTTGGCAGCCCCAGCATTTT.

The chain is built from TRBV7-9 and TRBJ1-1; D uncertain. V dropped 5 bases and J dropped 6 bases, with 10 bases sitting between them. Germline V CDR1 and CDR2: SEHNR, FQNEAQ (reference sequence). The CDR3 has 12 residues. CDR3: CASSPSVAEAFF. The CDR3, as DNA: TGTGCCAGCAGCCCCTCCGTAGCTGAAGCTTTCTTT.

CDR3 nucleotides: TGTGCCAGCAGCTTAACAGTCGCCGTGGAGACCCAGTACTTC. Encoded protein: CASSLTVAVETQYF. The V call is TRBV5-5, the J call TRBJ2-5; D gene unclear. The CDR3 spans 14 residues. From germline, CDR1 is SGHKS and CDR2 YYEKEE (reference sequence). Trimming shortened V by 2 bases and J by 5 bases, and 13 bases separated the two germline ends.

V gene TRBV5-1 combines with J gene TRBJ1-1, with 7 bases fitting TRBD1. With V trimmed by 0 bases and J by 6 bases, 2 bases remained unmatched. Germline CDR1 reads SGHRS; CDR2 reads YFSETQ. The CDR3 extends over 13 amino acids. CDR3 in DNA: TGCGCCAGCAGCTTGGGACAGGGAGCTGAAGCTTTCTTT. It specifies CASSLGQGAEAFF. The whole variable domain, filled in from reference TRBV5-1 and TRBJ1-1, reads KAGVTQTPRYLIKTRGQQVTLSCSPISGHRSVSWYQQTPGQGLQFLFEYFSETQRNKGNFPGRFSGRQFSNSRSEMNVSTLELGDSALYLCASSLGQGAEAFFGQGTRLTVV.

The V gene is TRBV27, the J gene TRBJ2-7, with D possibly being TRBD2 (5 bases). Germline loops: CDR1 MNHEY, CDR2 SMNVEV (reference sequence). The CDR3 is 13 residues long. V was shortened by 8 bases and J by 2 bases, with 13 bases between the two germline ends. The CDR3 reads CASSREITYEQYF. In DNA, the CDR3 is TGTGCCAGCTCCCGGGAAATAACCTACGAGCAGTACTTC.

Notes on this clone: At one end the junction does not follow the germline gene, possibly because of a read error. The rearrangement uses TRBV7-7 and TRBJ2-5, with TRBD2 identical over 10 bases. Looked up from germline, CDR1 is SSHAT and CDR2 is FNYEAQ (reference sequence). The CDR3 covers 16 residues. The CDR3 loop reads CASSPTLAGGGETQYF. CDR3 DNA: TGTGCTAGCAGCCCGACCTTAGCGGGGGGTGGAGAGACCCAGTACTTC.

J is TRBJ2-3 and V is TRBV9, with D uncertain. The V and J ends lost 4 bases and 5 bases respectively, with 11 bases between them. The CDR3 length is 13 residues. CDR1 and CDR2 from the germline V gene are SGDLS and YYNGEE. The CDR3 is CASSPRSEDTQYF. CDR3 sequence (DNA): TGTGCCAGCAGCCCCAGAAGTGAAGATACGCAGTATTTT. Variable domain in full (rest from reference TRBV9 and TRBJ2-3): DSGVTQTPKHLITATGQRVTLRCSPRSGDLSVYWYQQSLDQGLQFLIQYYNGEERAKGNILERFSAQQFPDLHSELNLSSLELGDSALYFCASSPRSEDTQYFGPGTRLTVL.

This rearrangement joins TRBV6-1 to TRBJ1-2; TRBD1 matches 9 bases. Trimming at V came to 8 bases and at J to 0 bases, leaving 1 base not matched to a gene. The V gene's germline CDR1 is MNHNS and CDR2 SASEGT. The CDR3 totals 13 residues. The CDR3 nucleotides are TGTGCCAGCTGGACAGGGGCTAACTATGGCTACACCTTC. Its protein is CASWTGANYGYTF.

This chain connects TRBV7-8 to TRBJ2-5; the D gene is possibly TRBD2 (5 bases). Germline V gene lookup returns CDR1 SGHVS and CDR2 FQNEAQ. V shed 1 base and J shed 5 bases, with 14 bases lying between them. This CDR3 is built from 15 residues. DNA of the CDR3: TGTGCCAGCAGCTTAGTACGGGGAATTGGGGAGACCCAGTACTTC. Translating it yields CASSLVRGIGETQYF. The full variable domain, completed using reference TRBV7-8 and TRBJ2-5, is GAGVSQSPRYKVAKRGQDVALRCDPISGHVSLFWYQQALGQGPEFLTYFQNEAQLDKSGLPSDRFFAERPEGSVSTLKIQRTQQEDSAVYLCASSLVRGIGETQYFGPGTRLLVL.

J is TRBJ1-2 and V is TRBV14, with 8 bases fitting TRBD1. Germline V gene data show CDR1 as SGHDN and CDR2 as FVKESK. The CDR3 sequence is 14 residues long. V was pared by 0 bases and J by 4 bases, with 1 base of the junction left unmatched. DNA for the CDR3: TGTGCCAGCAGCCAAGACAGGGGGCTCTATGGCTACACCTTC. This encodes CASSQDRGLYGYTF.